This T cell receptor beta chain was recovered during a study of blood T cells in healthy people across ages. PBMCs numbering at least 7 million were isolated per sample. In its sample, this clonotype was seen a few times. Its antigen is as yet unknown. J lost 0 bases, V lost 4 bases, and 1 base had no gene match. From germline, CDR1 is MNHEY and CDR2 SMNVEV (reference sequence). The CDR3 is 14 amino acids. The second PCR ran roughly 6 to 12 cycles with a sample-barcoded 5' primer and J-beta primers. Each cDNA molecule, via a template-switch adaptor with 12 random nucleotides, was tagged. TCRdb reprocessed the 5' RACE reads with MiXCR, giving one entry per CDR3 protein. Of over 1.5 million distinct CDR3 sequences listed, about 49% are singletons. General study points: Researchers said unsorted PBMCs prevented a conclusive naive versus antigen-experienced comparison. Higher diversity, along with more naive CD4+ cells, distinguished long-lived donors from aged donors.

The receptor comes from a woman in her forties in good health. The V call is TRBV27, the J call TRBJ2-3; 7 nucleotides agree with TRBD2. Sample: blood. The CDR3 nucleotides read TGTGCCAGCAGTTCACTAGCGAGCACAGATACGCAGTATTTT. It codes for CASSSLASTDTQYF.